This entry lists 13 T cell receptor beta chains sequenced from one sample in a study of blood T cell repertoires in COVID-19. Here immunoSEQ multiplex PCR was the method, and the copy in TCRdb shows in-frame clones only, minus some. The table shows 100,000 to 120,000 clones, with about 80% occurring only once. Sequencing input: peripheral blood. The receptors shown here come from a woman at least 80 years old with acute or convalescent COVID-19.

The chain carries TRBV30 and TRBJ2-3; a possible D gene is TRBD1 (6 bases). Germline V gene lookup returns CDR1 GTSNPN and CDR2 SVGIG (reference sequence). The CDR3 is 14 amino acids. The germline V and J ends were trimmed by 0 bases and 2 bases, with 9 bases remaining between them. The CDR3 sequence is CAWSVSGVTDTQYF. CDR3 DNA sequence: TGTGCCTGGAGTGTTTCAGGGGTCACAGATACGCAGTATTTT.

The CDR3 loop is CASSQGGTGRYEQYF. The CDR3 DNA is TGTGCCAGCAGCCAAGGCGGGACAGGGCGTTACGAGCAGTACTTC. The chain has TRBV3-1 (or the pseudogene TRBV3-2) and TRBJ2-7; 9 positions match TRBD1. V gave up 1 base and J gave up 4 bases; unmatched junction bases: 5. Per the germline V gene, CDR1 is LGHDT and CDR2 is YNNKEL (reference sequence). The CDR3 covers 15 residues.

This clone was seen a handful of times. The chain combines TRBV6-5 with TRBJ2-7; D perhaps matches TRBD2 (5 bases). The V gene's germline CDR1 is MNHEY and CDR2 SVGAGI. The CDR3 runs to 13 residues. Trimming pared 6 bases from V and 3 bases from J, leaving 12 bases between. The CDR3: CASRRADRYEQYF. Written as DNA, the CDR3 is TGTGCCAGCAGAAGAGCGGACCGCTACGAGCAGTACTTC.

This clone was detected a few times. This CDR3 reads CAWSLELANTDTQYF. DNA for the CDR3: TGTGCCTGGAGTTTAGAACTCGCAAACACAGATACGCAGTATTTT. The rearrangement uses TRBV30 and TRBJ2-3; no definite D call. V was cut by 2 bases and J by 2 bases, with 14 bases left in between. Per the germline V gene, CDR1 is GTSNPN and CDR2 is SVGIG (reference sequence). This CDR3 has 15 residues.

This clone was detected only once. The gene calls are TRBV28 and TRBJ1-5; unclear D gene. This CDR3 is 14 amino acids long. Germline V gene sequence: CDR1 MDHEN, CDR2 SYDVKM. Trimming left V 7 bases short and J 3 bases short, with 13 bases between. This CDR3 is CASNFRTLNQPQHF. The CDR3 DNA follows: TGTGCCAGCAATTTTAGAACCCTCAATCAGCCCCAGCATTTT.

The chain links TRBV6-5 to TRBJ1-3, with TRBD1 matching over 7 bases. Looked up from germline, CDR1 is MNHEY and CDR2 is SVGAGI. The CDR3 is 15 residues long. V lost 2 bases and J lost 2; bases outside the gene matches: 3. CDR3 in amino acids: CASSYGQDTGNTIYF. For the CDR3, the DNA is TGTGCCAGCAGTTACGGACAGGACACTGGAAACACCATATATTTT.

The V call is TRBV29-1, the J call TRBJ2-3; 14 positions match TRBD2. Germline trimming cut 4 bases from V and 2 bases from J; bases unmatched to any gene: 5. The CDR3 totals 16 residues. Germline lookup yields CDR1 SQVTM and CDR2 ANQGSEA. CDR3 DNA: TGCAGCGTTGGCGGGACTAGCGGGGGATCCACAGATACGCAGTATTTT. This sequence encodes CSVGGTSGGSTDTQYF.

This clone occurred a few times. This chain joins TRBV5-6 and TRBJ2-7; 13 bases are shared with TRBD2. CDR3 length: 17 residues. Per germline, CDR1 SGHDT and CDR2 YYEEEE. J was trimmed by 1 base and V by 3 bases; bases with no gene match: 7. The CDR3 nucleotides read TGTGCCAGCAGCTCCGGACTAGCGGGAGTTATATCCTACGAGCAGTACTTC. Amino acid sequence: CASSSGLAGVISYEQYF.

The chain combines TRBV6-6 with TRBJ2-3; the match to TRBD1 covers 8 bases. The trim removed 6 bases at V and 6 bases at J, leaving 11 bases unmatched. Germline V gives CDR1 MNHNY, CDR2 SVGAGI (reference sequence). This CDR3 has 15 residues. Here the CDR3 DNA reads TGTGCCAGCAGGGGACAGGCCTCGCTCAGGGATACGCAGTATTTT. It translates to CASRGQASLRDTQYF.

The chain combines TRBV4-3 with TRBJ1-3, with TRBD1 matching 8 bases. CDR3 length: 15 residues. Germline V lookup: CDR1 LGHNA, CDR2 YSLEER. Unmatched junction bases numbered 4, after V lost 4 bases and J lost 2 bases. CDR3: CASSPAGQAGNTIYF. As DNA, the CDR3 is TGCGCCAGCAGCCCCGCGGGACAGGCTGGAAACACCATATATTTT.

The chain is built from TRBV7-2 and TRBJ2-3; unclear D gene. Trimming removed 5 bases from V and 6 bases from J, with 15 bases in between. The CDR3 is 14 residues long. CDR1 is SGHTA, CDR2 FQGNSA, per germline. CDR3 residues: CASSPVHPVDTQYF. The CDR3 DNA reads TGTGCCAGCAGCCCAGTCCATCCCGTTGATACGCAGTATTTT.

This clone was seen more than once but under ten times. This same CDR3 is encoded by further DNA sequences in the sample. The CDR3 protein is CAWSVQGEKLFF. DNA for the CDR3: TGTGCCTGGAGTGTACAGGGAGAAAAACTGTTTTTT. This chain joins TRBV30 and TRBJ1-4, with D possibly TRBD1 on 6 matching bases. The CDR3 runs to 12 residues. Per germline, CDR1 GTSNPN and CDR2 SVGIG (reference sequence). V lost 0 bases and J lost 8, with 7 bases in between.

This chain links TRBV15 with TRBJ1-5; no clear D. The CDR3 covers 13 residues. Between the trimmed V and J ends, which lost 1 base and 2 bases, there was a span of 3 bases. The germline V gene has CDR1 LNHNV and CDR2 YYDKDF (reference sequence). The CDR3 region is CATSRGGNQPQHF. The CDR3 coding sequence is TGTGCCACCAGCAGAGGAGGCAATCAGCCCCAGCATTTT.